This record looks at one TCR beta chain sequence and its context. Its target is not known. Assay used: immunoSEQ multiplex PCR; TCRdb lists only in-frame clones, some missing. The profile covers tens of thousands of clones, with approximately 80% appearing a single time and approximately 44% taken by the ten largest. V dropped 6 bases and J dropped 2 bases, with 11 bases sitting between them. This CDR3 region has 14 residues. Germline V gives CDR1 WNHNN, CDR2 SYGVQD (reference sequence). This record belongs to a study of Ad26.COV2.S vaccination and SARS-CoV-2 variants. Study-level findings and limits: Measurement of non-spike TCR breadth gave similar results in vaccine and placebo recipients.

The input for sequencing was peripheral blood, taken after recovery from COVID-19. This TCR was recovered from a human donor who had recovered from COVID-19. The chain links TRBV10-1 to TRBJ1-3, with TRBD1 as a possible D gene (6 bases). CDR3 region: CASSEGGTGNTIYF. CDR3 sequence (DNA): TGCGCCAGCAGCGAAGGGGGAACTGGAAACACCATATATTTT.